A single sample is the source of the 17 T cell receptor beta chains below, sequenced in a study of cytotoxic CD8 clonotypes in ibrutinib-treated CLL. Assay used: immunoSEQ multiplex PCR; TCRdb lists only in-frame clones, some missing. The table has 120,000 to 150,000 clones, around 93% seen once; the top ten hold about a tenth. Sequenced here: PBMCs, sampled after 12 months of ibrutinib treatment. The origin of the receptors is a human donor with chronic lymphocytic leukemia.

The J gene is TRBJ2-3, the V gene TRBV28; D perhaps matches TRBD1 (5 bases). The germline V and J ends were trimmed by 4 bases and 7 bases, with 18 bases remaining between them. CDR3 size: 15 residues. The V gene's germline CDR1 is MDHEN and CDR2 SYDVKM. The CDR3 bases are TGTGCCAGCAGTTCCGCGACAGAGAGGCCAAATACGCAGTATTTT. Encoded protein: CASSSATERPNTQYF.

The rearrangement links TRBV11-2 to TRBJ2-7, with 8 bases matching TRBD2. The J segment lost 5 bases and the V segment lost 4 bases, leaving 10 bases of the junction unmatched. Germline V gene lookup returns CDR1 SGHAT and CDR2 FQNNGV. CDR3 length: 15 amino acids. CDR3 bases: TGTGCCAGCAGCTCCTCGACTAGCGCAATTAACGAGCAGTACTTC. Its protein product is CASSSSTSAINEQYF.

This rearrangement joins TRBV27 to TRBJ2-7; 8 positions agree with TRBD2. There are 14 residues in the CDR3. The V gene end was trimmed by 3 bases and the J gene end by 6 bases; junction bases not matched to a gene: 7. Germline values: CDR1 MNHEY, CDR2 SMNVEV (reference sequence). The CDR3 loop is CASSLVAGTSEQYF. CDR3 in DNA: TGTGCCAGCAGTTTGGTAGCGGGAACGTCCGAGCAGTACTTC.

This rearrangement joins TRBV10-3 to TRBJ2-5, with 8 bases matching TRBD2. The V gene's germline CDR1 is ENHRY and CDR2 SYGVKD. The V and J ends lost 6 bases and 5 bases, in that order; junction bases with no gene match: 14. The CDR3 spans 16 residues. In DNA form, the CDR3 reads TGTGCCATCAGCGGGGGGGCAAGCCGATCGGAGGAGACCCAGTACTTC. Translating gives CAISGGASRSEETQYF.

CDR3 region: CASSQDWGTNYGYTF. The CDR3 nucleotides read TGTGCCAGCAGCCAAGATTGGGGGACTAACTATGGCTACACCTTC. This rearrangement joins TRBV4-2 to TRBJ1-2, with D perhaps TRBD1 (5 bases). Trimming shortened V by 0 bases and J by 0 bases, and 8 bases separated the two germline ends. The germline V gene has CDR1 LGHNA and CDR2 YNFKEQ. This CDR3 contains 15 residues.

The CDR3: CATSRESDTQYF. The CDR3 DNA reads as TGTGCCACCAGCAGAGAGTCCGATACGCAGTATTTT. The chain uses TRBV15 and TRBJ2-3; D call uncertain. The V and J ends lost 0 bases and 6 bases respectively, with 4 bases between them. The germline V gene encodes CDR1 LNHNV and CDR2 YYDKDF (reference sequence). This CDR3 comprises 12 residues.

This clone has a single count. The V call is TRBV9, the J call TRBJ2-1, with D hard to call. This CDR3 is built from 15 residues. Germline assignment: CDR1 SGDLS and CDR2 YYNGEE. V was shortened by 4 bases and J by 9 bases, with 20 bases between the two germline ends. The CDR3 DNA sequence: TGTGCCAGCAGCACGAAGGGATTACCCCTCGGTGAGCAGTTCTTC. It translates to CASSTKGLPLGEQFF.

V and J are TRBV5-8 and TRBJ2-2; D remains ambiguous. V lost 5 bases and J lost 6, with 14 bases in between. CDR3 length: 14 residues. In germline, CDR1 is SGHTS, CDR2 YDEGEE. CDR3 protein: CASRRLETAGELFF. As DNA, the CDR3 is TGTGCCAGCAGAAGGCTAGAAACCGCCGGGGAGCTGTTTTTT.

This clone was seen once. The DNA for the CDR3 is TGTGCCAGTAGTATAAACTCTCCGGGTTTCTACGAGCAGTACTTC. Translated: CASSINSPGFYEQYF. This chain joins TRBV19 and TRBJ2-7; D unclear. V shed 2 bases and J shed 3 bases, with 14 bases lying between them. The CDR3 is 15 residues long. Germline CDR1 is LNHDA and CDR2 is SQIVND (reference sequence).

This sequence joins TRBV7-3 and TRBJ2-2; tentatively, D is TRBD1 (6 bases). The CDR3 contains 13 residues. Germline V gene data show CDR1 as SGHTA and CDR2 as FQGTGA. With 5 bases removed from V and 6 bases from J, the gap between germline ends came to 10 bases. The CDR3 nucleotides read TGTGCCAGCAGCCAAGGGGGATCCGGGGAGCTGTTTTTT. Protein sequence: CASSQGGSGELFF.

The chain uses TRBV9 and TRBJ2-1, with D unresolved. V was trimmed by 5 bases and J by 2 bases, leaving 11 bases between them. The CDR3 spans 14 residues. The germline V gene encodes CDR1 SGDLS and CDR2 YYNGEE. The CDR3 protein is CASRGNDAYNEQFF. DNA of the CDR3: TGTGCCAGCAGGGGAAACGACGCCTACAATGAGCAGTTCTTC.

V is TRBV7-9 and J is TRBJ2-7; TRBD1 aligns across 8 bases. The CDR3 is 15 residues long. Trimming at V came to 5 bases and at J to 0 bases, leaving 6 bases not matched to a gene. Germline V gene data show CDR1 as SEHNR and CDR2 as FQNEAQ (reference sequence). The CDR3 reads CASSLQQGVSYEQYF. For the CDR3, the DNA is TGTGCCAGCAGCCTGCAACAGGGGGTCTCCTACGAGCAGTACTTC.

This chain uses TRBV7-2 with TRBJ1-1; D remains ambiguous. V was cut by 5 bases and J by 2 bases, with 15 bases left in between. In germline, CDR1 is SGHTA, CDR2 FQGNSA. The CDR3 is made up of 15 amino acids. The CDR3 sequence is CASSPRTLPNTEAFF. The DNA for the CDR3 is TGTGCCAGCAGCCCGAGGACTCTCCCAAACACTGAAGCTTTCTTT.

The chain's CDR3 is CASSLALPGNYEQYF. CDR3 nucleotide sequence: TGTGCCAGCAGCTTAGCATTGCCCGGGAACTACGAGCAGTACTTC. The chain employs TRBV7-6 and TRBJ2-7, with D tentatively TRBD2 (5 bases). The CDR3 is made up of 15 amino acids. V was cut by 0 bases and J by 3 bases, with 12 bases left in between. The germline gives CDR1 SGHVS, CDR2 FNYEAQ.

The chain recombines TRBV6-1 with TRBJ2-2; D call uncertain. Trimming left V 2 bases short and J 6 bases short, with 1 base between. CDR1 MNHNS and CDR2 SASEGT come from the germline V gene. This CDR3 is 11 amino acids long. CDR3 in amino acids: CASSESGELFF. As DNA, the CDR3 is TGTGCCAGCAGTGAATCCGGGGAGCTGTTTTTT.

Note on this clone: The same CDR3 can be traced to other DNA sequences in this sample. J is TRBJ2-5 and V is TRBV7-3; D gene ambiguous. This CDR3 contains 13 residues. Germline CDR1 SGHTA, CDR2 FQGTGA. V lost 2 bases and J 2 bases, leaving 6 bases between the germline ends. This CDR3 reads CASSLGLQETQYF. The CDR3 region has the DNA TGTGCCAGCAGCTTAGGCCTACAAGAGACCCAGTACTTC.

The CDR3 DNA reads TGTGCCAGCAGTCCAGAGAACACTGAAGCTTTCTTT. This gives the protein CASSPENTEAFF. The chain carries TRBV6-5 and TRBJ1-1, with unresolved D. Germline CDR1 is MNHEY and CDR2 is SVGAGI. The CDR3 covers 12 residues. V was trimmed by 5 bases and J by 1 base, leaving 5 bases between them.